These T cell receptor beta chains were read from a single sample in a study of blood T cell repertoires in COVID-19. Using immunoSEQ multiplex PCR, the repertoire was profiled, and TCRdb retains in-frame clones only, with some absent. This sample yields 200,000 or so clones, of which 65% to 85% are seen a single time; about 10% belongs to the top ten. The specimen was peripheral blood. The receptors stem from a woman older than 75 with acute or convalescent COVID-19. CDR3s include the opening cysteine and the closing phenylalanine or tryptophan. Each record gives: D gene, clone size, V gene, J gene, CDR3 protein, CDR3 DNA. The D gene is left open where the match is weak. Clone size is stated in some rows and not others, as once, few, many or a class when expanded.

>.|.|TRBV4-2|TRBJ2-7
CASSQLGQNNIFSYEQYF
TGTGCCAGCAGCCAACTAGGACAGAATAACATTTTCTCCTACGAGCAGTACTTC
>.|.|TRBV19|TRBJ1-6
CASSSSSYNSPLHF
TGTGCCAGTAGTTCCAGCTCCTATAATTCACCCCTCCACTTT
>.|.|TRBV6-5|TRBJ1-2
CASSLQGGRYGYTF
TGTGCCAGCAGTCTTCAGGGAGGTCGCTATGGCTACACCTTC
>.|.|TRBV7-9|TRBJ1-1
CASSRSGAGSPATEAFF
TGTGCCAGCAGCCGGAGCGGGGCAGGGTCCCCGGCCACTGAAGCTTTCTTT
>TRBD1|once|TRBV5-1|TRBJ1-1
CASSLNSGTANTEAFF
TGCGCCAGCAGCTTGAACTCCGGGACAGCGAACACTGAAGCTTTCTTT
>TRBD2|.|TRBV30|TRBJ2-5
CAWRGLAGGRQETQYF
TGTGCCTGGAGGGGACTAGCGGGGGGGCGGCAAGAGACCCAGTACTTC
>.|.|TRBV19|TRBJ1-2
CASTSRTADYGYTF
TGTGCCAGTACCTCTCGGACAGCTGACTATGGCTACACCTTC
>TRBD2|.|TRBV3-1/TRBV3-2|TRBJ2-3
CASSHGTSGPSTDTQYF
TGTGCCAGCAGCCATGGGACTAGCGGGCCGAGCACAGATACGCAGTATTTT
>.|.|TRBV10-3|TRBJ2-7
CAISPGAYEQYF
TGTGCCATCAGCCCAGGGGCCTACGAGCAGTACTTC
>.|.|TRBV30|TRBJ2-1
CAWSRGPKSSYNEQFF
TGTGCCTGGAGCAGAGGGCCGAAGAGCTCCTACAATGAGCAGTTCTTC
>.|.|TRBV20-1|TRBJ1-2
CSASFRLPGASYGYTF
TGCAGTGCTAGTTTTCGACTCCCAGGGGCCTCCTATGGCTACACCTTC
>TRBD2|once|TRBV4-1|TRBJ2-3
CASSQDPSGGASSTDTQYF
TGCGCCAGCAGCCAAGATCCTAGCGGGGGGGCCTCTAGCACAGATACGCAGTATTTT
>.|.|TRBV18|TRBJ2-7
CASSPGFGGPYEQYF
TGTGCCAGCTCACCAGGGTTTGGAGGACCCTACGAGCAGTACTTC
>TRBD1|.|TRBV6-5|TRBJ1-2
CASSYERGDRGDGYTF
TGTGCCAGCAGTTACGAGAGAGGAGACAGGGGCGATGGCTACACCTTC
>.|few|TRBV5-1|TRBJ1-4
CASSSYGANEKLFF
TGCGCCAGCAGCTCCTACGGTGCTAATGAAAAACTGTTTTTT
>TRBD1|.|TRBV7-8|TRBJ1-5
CASSWDPGQGPNQPQHF
TGTGCCAGCAGCTGGGATCCGGGACAGGGGCCCAATCAGCCCCAGCATTTT
>.|.|TRBV12-3/TRBV12-4|TRBJ2-3
CASSLGRGDTQYF
TGTGCCAGCAGTTTAGGAAGGGGGGATACGCAGTATTTT
>TRBD1|.|TRBV19|TRBJ1-6
CASSIARGSNSPLHF
TGTGCCAGTAGTATAGCCAGGGGGTCTAATTCACCCCTCCACTTT
>TRBD1|once|TRBV5-6|TRBJ1-3
CASSFWDRGNTIYF
TGTGCCAGCAGCTTCTGGGACAGAGGAAACACCATATATTTT
>TRBD2|few|TRBV3-1/TRBV3-2|TRBJ2-3
CASSQLTAGGRWADTQYF
TGTGCCAGCAGCCAGTTGACAGCGGGGGGGCGGTGGGCAGATACGCAGTATTTT
>.|once|TRBV19|TRBJ1-2
CASSSPGVGYGYTF
TGTGCCAGTAGTTCACCAGGGGTTGGGTATGGCTACACCTTC
>TRBD1|.|TRBV24-1|TRBJ1-2
CATSETGTGKYGYTF
TGTGCCACCAGTGAAACCGGGACAGGGAAATATGGCTACACCTTC
>.|.|TRBV18|TRBJ2-1
CASSETSPGEQFF
TGTGCCAGCTCTGAGACAAGCCCAGGTGAGCAGTTCTTC
>.|.|TRBV30|TRBJ1-2
CAWTKRQVSNYGYTF
TGTGCCTGGACCAAAAGACAGGTTTCGAACTATGGCTACACCTTC
>.|.|TRBV7-3|TRBJ1-1
CASSPRGGGDTEAFF
TGTGCCAGCAGCCCGAGAGGGGGAGGGGACACTGAAGCTTTCTTT
>.|.|TRBV3-1/TRBV3-2|TRBJ2-7
CASSQENRDFPYEQYF
TGTGCCAGCAGCCAAGAAAATCGGGACTTCCCCTACGAGCAGTACTTC
>TRBD2|.|TRBV6-5|TRBJ2-7
CASRASGRSEQYF
TGTGCCAGCAGGGCTAGCGGGAGAAGCGAGCAGTACTTC
>.|.|TRBV7-2|TRBJ2-7
CASSRRGRSYEQYF
TGTGCCAGCAGCCGCAGGGGAAGGTCCTACGAGCAGTACTTC
>.|.|TRBV5-3|TRBJ1-4
CARRLIREEANEKLFF
TGTGCCAGAAGGTTAATAAGGGAGGAAGCTAATGAAAAACTGTTTTTT
>TRBD2|once|TRBV3-1/TRBV3-2|TRBJ2-1
CASSQFGTSGDEQFF
TGTGCCAGCAGCCAATTCGGGACTAGCGGGGATGAGCAGTTCTTC
>TRBD1|few|TRBV23-1|TRBJ1-2
CASSHIGTGYCYGYTF
TGCGCCAGCAGTCACATCGGGACAGGGTATTGCTATGGCTACACCTTC